The entry that follows covers one T cell receptor (beta chain) sequence. TCR beta CDR3 regions were amplified from RNA transcripts. An initial round of RT-PCR targeting the TCR CDR3 relied on the HTBI primer set. TCRdb passed the multiplex PCR reads through MiXCR, listing each CDR3 protein once. The data contain hundreds of thousands of distinct CDR3 sequences, nearly 20% of them singletons. This entry is derived from a study of T cells in Graves' hyperthyroidism and ophthalmopathy. Trimming took 6 bases from V and 7 from J; bases not matched to a gene: 11. This CDR3 contains 16 residues. Germline V gene sequence: CDR1 SGHRS, CDR2 YFSETQ.

The chain carries TRBV5-1 and TRBJ2-2, with 11 nucleotides matching TRBD1. The sample was blood. The source is a man in his forties with Graves' ophthalmopathy. CDR3 in amino acids: CASTPGTGGSGGELFF. DNA for the CDR3: TGCGCCAGCACGCCTGGGACAGGGGGTTCCGGCGGGGAGCTGTTTTTT.